This T cell receptor (beta chain) was captured in a study of T cells after yellow fever vaccination. Across the study: SMART-Seq v4 Ultra Low Input handled preparation of low-cell-number fractions.

For this clonotype: The antigen remains undetermined.

This CDR3 comprises 12 residues. Germline V gene sequence: CDR1 SGHAT, CDR2 FQNNGV. The germline V and J ends were trimmed by 3 bases and 6 bases, with 8 bases remaining between them. Study conclusions and caveats: Detected again after the booster were most primary-vaccination clones, at 95% to 98% CD4 and 88% CD8. Faster peaking, at day 5 versus 15, marked a secondary response that was weaker.

TCRdb re-analysed the 5' RACE reads in MiXCR, keeping a single row per CDR3 protein. The sample records a few hundred thousand distinct CDR3 sequences, 8.7% being singletons. The clonotype originates from a man aged 18 to 29 who received the YFV17D yellow fever vaccine. The V gene is TRBV11-2, the J gene TRBJ1-1; D unclear. This specimen consisted of PBMCs, obtained on the day of the first yellow fever vaccination. CDR3 protein: CASSFSGAEAFF. In nucleotides, the CDR3 is TGTGCCAGCAGCTTCTCTGGGGCTGAAGCTTTCTTT.